A selection of T cell receptor beta chains follows, all from one sample in a study of technical replicates of blood from a handful of donors. The repertoire was sequenced with immunoSEQ multiplex PCR; TCRdb's copy has only in-frame clones and lacks some. The sample has about 56,000 clones, about 93% seen once. The specimen was PBMCs. Receptor source: a human donor in good health. Some clones in this sample may be carry-over from other donors' samples. Both conserved end residues are part of each CDR3. A D gene is named only where the DNA matches it firmly. Clone sizes are given selectively: once, few, many, or a class where the clone is expanded.

clone size | J gene | V gene | D gene | CDR3 DNA | CDR3 protein
. | TRBJ1-2 | TRBV12-5 | . | TGTGCTAGTGGTTTGGTACCGAGGATCTATGGCTACACCTTC | CASGLVPRIYGYTF
. | TRBJ1-3 | TRBV6-6 | . | TGTGCCAGCAGTGGACGGGACTTGAGCACCATATATTTT | CASSGRDLSTIYF
. | TRBJ1-2 | TRBV5-1 | TRBD1 | TGCGCCAGCAGCTCTCAGGGGGCCCCTAACTATGGCTACACCTTC | CASSSQGAPNYGYTF
. | TRBJ2-7 | TRBV2 | TRBD1 | TGTGCCAGCAGATCGGACCAGACAGGGAACTCCTACGAGCAGTACTTC | CASRSDQTGNSYEQYF
. | TRBJ2-7 | TRBV6-5 | . | TGTGCCAGCAGTTACCGGACATCTCGCTACGAGCAGTACTTC | CASSYRTSRYEQYF
. | TRBJ2-7 | TRBV6-1 | . | TGTGCCAGCAGTGAACATGCAGGGAACTACGAGCAGTACTTC | CASSEHAGNYEQYF
. | TRBJ2-5 | TRBV5-4 | . | TGTGCCAGCAGCTTGGTAGGGGCCGAGACCCAGTACTTC | CASSLVGAETQYF
. | TRBJ1-2 | TRBV6-6 | TRBD1 | TGTGCCAGCAGTTACTTGGGACAGGGTGGTTCAGGCTACACCTTC | CASSYLGQGGSGYTF
. | TRBJ2-7 | TRBV30 | TRBD1 | TGTGCCCAGGGACAGGGGGCCTACGAGCAGTACTTC | CAQGQGAYEQYF
. | TRBJ2-3 | TRBV5-4 | TRBD2 | TGTGCCAGCAGCTTGGCGGGAGGGCCTGGAGATACGCAGTATTTT | CASSLAGGPGDTQYF
. | TRBJ2-1 | TRBV6-5 | TRBD1 | TGTGCCAGCAGCCGTTATGGGACAGGAAACAATGAGCAGTTCTTC | CASSRYGTGNNEQFF
few | TRBJ1-2 | TRBV27 | TRBD1 | TGTGCCAGCAGTTCGACAGGGGGCCTTGGCTACACCTTC | CASSSTGGLGYTF
. | TRBJ1-4 | TRBV5-6 | TRBD1 | TGTGCCAGCAGACTTACCGGGACAGGGGGTGAAAAACTGTTTTTT | CASRLTGTGGEKLFF
. | TRBJ1-5 | TRBV6-5 | . | TGTGCCAGCAGTAGGGGGATAGGTGAACCCCAGCATTTT | CASSRGIGEPQHF
. | TRBJ1-2 | TRBV7-9 | . | TGTGCCAGCAGCTTAACAGGGCTGGGCTATGGCTACACCTTC | CASSLTGLGYGYTF
. | TRBJ2-7 | TRBV6-1 | . | TGTGCCAGCAGCTTCGACAGAGACTACGAGCAGTACTTC | CASSFDRDYEQYF
. | TRBJ2-2 | TRBV5-4 | TRBD2 | TGTGCCAGCAGCTTGAGGTCTAGCGGGGGCCCAACCGGGGAGCTGTTTTTT | CASSLRSSGGPTGELFF
. | TRBJ2-7 | TRBV18 | TRBD1 | TGTGCCAGCTCAGTACGGACAGGGGGTATGTCAGAGCAGTACTTC | CASSVRTGGMSEQYF
medium-sized | TRBJ2-4 | TRBV5-4 | TRBD2 | TGTGCCAGCAGCTTATTGACGGGGGGGGGCAAAAACATTCAGTACTTC | CASSLLTGGGKNIQYF
once | TRBJ1-1 | TRBV30 | TRBD1 | TGTGCCTGTTCCTTGACAGGGGGCACTGAAGCTTTCTTT | CACSLTGGTEAFF
. | TRBJ2-7 | TRBV5-1 | TRBD2 | TGCGCCAGCACCCCCCCGGGGGGTGTCAACGAGCAGTACTTC | CASTPPGGVNEQYF
. | TRBJ1-1 | TRBV19 | . | TGTGCCAGTAGGAGACAGGAGCCGAACACTGAAGCTTTCTTT | CASRRQEPNTEAFF
. | TRBJ1-2 | TRBV4-1 | . | TGCGCCAGCAGCCAACGTGGCACCTCCAACTATGGCTACACCTTC | CASSQRGTSNYGYTF
. | TRBJ1-3 | TRBV7-6 | TRBD1 | TGTGCCAGCAGCTCGGAACAGGGGATCTCTGGAAACACCATATATTTT | CASSSEQGISGNTIYF
. | TRBJ1-1 | TRBV19 | . | TGTGCCAGTAGAGTAACAGGATCGAACACTGAAGCTTTCTTT | CASRVTGSNTEAFF
few | TRBJ1-5 | TRBV19 | . | TGTGCCAGTAGGGGCAATAATCAGCCCCAGCATTTT | CASRGNNQPQHF
. | TRBJ2-5 | TRBV4-3 | TRBD2 | TGCGCCAGCAGCCAAGAGGCTTCGGGGGGTGCGAAGACCCAGTACTTC | CASSQEASGGAKTQYF
. | TRBJ2-5 | TRBV2 | . | TGTGCCAGCAGTGCTGGGCTGGCCAAGGGGGAGACCCAGTACTTC | CASSAGLAKGETQYF
. | TRBJ2-3 | TRBV2 | TRBD2 | TGTGCCAGCGGACCGTCGAGCGGGAATTTAGATACGCAGTATTTT | CASGPSSGNLDTQYF
. | TRBJ1-6 | TRBV14 | TRBD1 | TGTGCCAGCAGCCAAGATAGCAGGGGGTGGGCACCCCTCCACTTT | CASSQDSRGWAPLHF
few | TRBJ1-2 | TRBV19 | . | TGTGCCAGTAGTCCCTCCTTGGACAGAAACTATGGCTACACCTTC | CASSPSLDRNYGYTF
. | TRBJ2-7 | TRBV2 | . | TGTGCCAGCGCCCGGAGGGGGGGTCCAGGAAGGGACGAGCAGTACTTC | CASARRGGPGRDEQYF
. | TRBJ1-2 | TRBV6-5 | . | TGTGCCAGCAGGACAAGGTCGTATGGCTACACCTTC | CASRTRSYGYTF
. | TRBJ2-7 | TRBV18 | . | TGTGCCAGCTCACCACCGGGCGGGCAAACCTACGAGCAGTACTTC | CASSPPGGQTYEQYF
. | TRBJ2-3 | TRBV5-1 | . | TGCGCCAGCAGCTTAAGGACGGGGACAGATACGCAGTATTTT | CASSLRTGTDTQYF
. | TRBJ2-5 | TRBV9 | TRBD2 | TGTGCCAGCAGCGCCGGGACTAGCGGGAGAAGTAGGCAAGAGACCCAGTACTTC | CASSAGTSGRSRQETQYF
. | TRBJ2-2 | TRBV5-1 | . | TGCGCCAGCAGCGGGGACACTTTCACCGGGGAGCTGTTTTTT | CASSGDTFTGELFF
few | TRBJ2-3 | TRBV6-1 | . | TGTGCCAGCAGTGAAGGAGGGCGCAGCACAGATACGCAGTATTTT | CASSEGGRSTDTQYF
. | TRBJ2-1 | TRBV6-5 | . | TGTGCCAGCAGTAACCCTAGCGTCCACAATGAGCAGTTCTTC | CASSNPSVHNEQFF
. | TRBJ2-7 | TRBV7-7 | TRBD2 | TGTGCCAGCAGCCGAACTAGCGGGGGGTCCTACGAGCAGTACTTC | CASSRTSGGSYEQYF
. | TRBJ2-1 | TRBV15 | . | TGTGCCACCAGCAGAGGCGGGGGCCTTTGGGCTGAGCAGTTCTTC | CATSRGGGLWAEQFF
once | TRBJ2-1 | TRBV7-6 | TRBD2 | TGTGCCAGCAGCACAAGGGACTATTCCTACAATGAGCAGTTCTTC | CASSTRDYSYNEQFF
. | TRBJ1-1 | TRBV27 | . | TGTGCCAGCAGTTTACTTAGGGGAGGTGAAGCTTTCTTT | CASSLLRGGEAFF
. | TRBJ1-2 | TRBV5-4 | . | TGTGCCAGCACCGTAGACAGGAAGGGCCTCCATGGCTACACCTTC | CASTVDRKGLHGYTF
. | TRBJ2-2 | TRBV4-2 | TRBD2 | TGTGCCAGCAGCCAAAATCCTAGCGGGGGGAACACCGGGGAGCTGTTTTTT | CASSQNPSGGNTGELFF